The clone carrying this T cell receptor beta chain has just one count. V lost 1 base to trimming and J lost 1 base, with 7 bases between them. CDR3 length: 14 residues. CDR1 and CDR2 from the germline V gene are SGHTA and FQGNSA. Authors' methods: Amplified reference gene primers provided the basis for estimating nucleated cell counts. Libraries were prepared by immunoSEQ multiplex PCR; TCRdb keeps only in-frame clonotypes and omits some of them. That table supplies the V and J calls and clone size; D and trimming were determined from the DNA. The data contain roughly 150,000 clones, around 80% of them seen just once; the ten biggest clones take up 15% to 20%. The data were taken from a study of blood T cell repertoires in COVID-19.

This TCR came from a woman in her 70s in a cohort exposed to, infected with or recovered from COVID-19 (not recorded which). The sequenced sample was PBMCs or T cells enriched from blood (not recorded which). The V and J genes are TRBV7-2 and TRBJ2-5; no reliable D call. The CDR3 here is CASSLDSSQETQYF. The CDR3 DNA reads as TGTGCCAGCAGCTTAGATAGTAGCCAAGAGACCCAGTACTTC. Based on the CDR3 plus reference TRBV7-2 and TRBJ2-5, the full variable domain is GAGVSQSPSNKVTEKGKDVELRCDPISGHTALYWYRQSLGQGLEFLIYFQGNSAPDKSGLPSDRFSAERTGGSVSTLTIQRTQQEDSAVYLCASSLDSSQETQYFGPGTRLLVL.